This T cell receptor (beta chain) was sequenced during a study of cytomegalovirus exposure and HLA in healthy donors. On the study more broadly: Drawn from HLA-typed donors, approximately 85 million unique TCRs were held in an early data release.

Deletions cut 6 bases from V and 4 bases from J, with 9 bases between. Per germline, CDR1 MNHEY and CDR2 SVGAGI. The CDR3 totals 12 residues. The PCR made use of 60 Vbeta and 13 Jbeta primers. Some clones are missing from TCRdb's copy, which holds only in-frame ones; the method was immunoSEQ multiplex PCR. The repertoire consists of over 90,000 clones, with approximately 70% occurring once and the leading ten covering approximately 16%. This TCR derives from a woman between 45 and 60 years old in good health and CMV-seropositive. Source material: PBMCs. The chain uses TRBV6-5 and TRBJ1-1, with D tentatively TRBD1 (6 bases). As DNA, the CDR3 is TGTGCCAGCAGAGGGGGACCCACTGAAGCTTTCTTT. This translates into CASRGGPTEAFF.